The sequence of this TCR beta chain was determined in a study of T cell responses to AZD1222 COVID-19 vaccine. Study information: Analysis merged second doses at about 4 or about 12 weeks.

A word on this clone: The target antigen is unknown.

Assay: immunoSEQ multiplex PCR; the TCRdb copy retains only in-frame clones and omits some. The sample contains around 120,000 clones, 70% to 90% of which appear only once. V was pared by 7 bases and J by 3 bases, with 15 bases of the junction left unmatched. The CDR3 totals 18 residues. In germline, CDR1 is LNHDA, CDR2 SQIVND (reference sequence). Study results and limitations: Vaccine-associated CD4 TCRs ranged over spike, dominating at 160-218 and 743-854. Epitopes outside B.1.351 and B.1.1.7 mutated regions reportedly drew nearly half of spike TCRs. Spike-specific TCR breadth rose after two AZD1222 doses, and depth rose as well.

The rearrangement joins TRBV19 to TRBJ2-1; TRBD2 agrees at 10 bases. The sequence derives from an adult in good health. The starting material was peripheral blood, obtained on day 0 of AZD1222 vaccination. CDR3 residues: CASTRTFSAGGFYNEQFF. The CDR3 DNA reads as TGTGCCAGTACACGCACATTTTCAGCGGGGGGGTTCTACAATGAGCAGTTCTTC.